The rows below give T cell receptor beta chains drawn from one sample of a study of blood T cell repertoires in COVID-19. Clones were read by immunoSEQ multiplex PCR, and TCRdb kept only the in-frame ones, dropping some. The sample records under 200,000 clones, roughly 80% being singletons. Material for sequencing was PBMCs or T cells enriched from blood (not recorded which). The receptor set was obtained from a woman in her 40s with acute COVID-19. The CDR3 runs from the conserved cysteine through the conserved F or W. A D gene is named only where the DNA matches it firmly. Size is stated for part of the rows, as once, few or many counts, or as a class when the clone is expanded.

V	J	D	size	DNA	CDR3
TRBV15	TRBJ1-5	NA	NA	TGTGCCACCAGCAGAGTTAGAGGCCATAGCAATCAGCCCCAGCATTTT	CATSRVRGHSNQPQHF
TRBV6-1	TRBJ2-4	NA	NA	TGTGCCAGCTCAGGGGAGAACATTCAGTACTTC	CASSGENIQYF
TRBV5-4	TRBJ2-3	NA	once	TGTGCCAGCAGCTTGGGGACTACAACAGATACGCAGTATTTT	CASSLGTTTDTQYF
TRBV9	TRBJ1-1	NA	NA	TGTGCCAGCAGCGTAGTTCAAGCGGCTGAAGCTTTCTTT	CASSVVQAAEAFF
TRBV28	TRBJ1-5	TRBD1	NA	TGTGCCAGCAGAAGACAGGGGGCCAGCAATCAGCCCCAGCATTTT	CASRRQGASNQPQHF
TRBV19	TRBJ2-2	NA	once	TGTGCCAGTAGTCCCGGGACGAACACCGGGGAGCTGTTTTTT	CASSPGTNTGELFF
TRBV7-6	TRBJ2-1	TRBD2	NA	TGTGCCAGCAGCTTAGAGGTCGGGACTAGCGGGAGTGCGATCTTC	CASSLEVGTSGSAIF
TRBV18	TRBJ2-2	NA	NA	TGTGCCAGCTCAGCACTACAGGGAACCGGGGAGCTGTTTTTT	CASSALQGTGELFF
TRBV7-9	TRBJ2-7	NA	NA	TGTGCCAGCAGCAAAACTACGCCGGGACGAGGGGGAATGTACGAGCAGTACTTC	CASSKTTPGRGGMYEQYF
TRBV18	TRBJ2-1	TRBD1	NA	TGTGCCAGCTCACAAGACAGGGTTAAAAATGAGCAGTTCTTC	CASSQDRVKNEQFF
TRBV27	TRBJ2-3	TRBD2	once	TGTGCCAGCAGCCCTGGACTAGCGGGAGTATTCGATACGCAGTATTTT	CASSPGLAGVFDTQYF